The subject of this entry is one T cell receptor (beta chain). Blood CD8+ and CD4+ T cells underwent high-throughput TCR beta sequencing. Both CD4+ and CD8+ T cells were negatively isolated, and TEMRA cells underwent FACS enrichment. Germline V gene data show CDR1 as SGHRS and CDR2 as YFSETQ. This CDR3 has 16 amino acids. V shed 1 base and J shed 1 base, with 15 bases lying between them. This entry comes from a study of CD8 T cells in Susac syndrome. With random hexamers, reverse transcription was performed on about 0.5 to 1 ug of RNA. The TCR beta CDR3 was amplified by immunoSEQ multiplex PCR across 54 Vbeta, 13 Jbeta. Each CDR3 protein is one row after TCRdb ran MiXCR on the immunoSEQ multiplex PCR reads. Here the sample spans about 300,000 distinct CDR3 sequences, about 91% being singletons.

The TCR was taken from a human donor with multiple sclerosis. The V gene is TRBV5-1, the J gene TRBJ2-7; weak D call: TRBD1 (7 bases). Specimen: CD8+ T cells from PBMCs. The CDR3 loop is CASSLSAGGGSYEQYF. Written as DNA, the CDR3 is TGCGCCAGCAGCTTGTCGGCAGGGGGAGGTTCCTACGAGCAGTACTTC.